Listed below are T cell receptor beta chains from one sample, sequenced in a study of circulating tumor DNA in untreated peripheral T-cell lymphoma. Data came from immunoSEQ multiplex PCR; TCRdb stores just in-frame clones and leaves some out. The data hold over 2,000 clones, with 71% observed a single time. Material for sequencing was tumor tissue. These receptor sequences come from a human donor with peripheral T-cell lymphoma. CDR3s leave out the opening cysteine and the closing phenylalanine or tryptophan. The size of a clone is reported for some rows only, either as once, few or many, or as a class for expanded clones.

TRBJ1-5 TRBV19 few ASMNGNQPQH
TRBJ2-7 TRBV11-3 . ASSLPGLGSYEQY
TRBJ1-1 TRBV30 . AWSPLSPNTEAF
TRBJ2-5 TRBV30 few AWNRGYQETQY
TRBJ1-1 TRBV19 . ASSIVNRRNTEAF
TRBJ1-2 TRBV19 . ASGRETVPNYGYT
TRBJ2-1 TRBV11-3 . ASSMGLAGHNEQF
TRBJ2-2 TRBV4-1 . ASSQSSKTAGGELF
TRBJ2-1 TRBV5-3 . ARSLIYGRGGYNEQF
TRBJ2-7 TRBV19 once ASSPGLGTGEQY
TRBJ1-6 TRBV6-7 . ASSWIQGEGSPLY
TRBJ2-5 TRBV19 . ASSNQGQETQY
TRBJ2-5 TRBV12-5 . ASGPFRRRETQY
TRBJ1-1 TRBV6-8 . ASWQGLVPEAF
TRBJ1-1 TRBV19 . ATKQGKGTEAF
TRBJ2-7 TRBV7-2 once ASSAGTGGPYEQY
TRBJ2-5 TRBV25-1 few AAGRHQETQY
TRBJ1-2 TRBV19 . ASRLGGSSNGYT
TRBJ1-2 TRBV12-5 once ASNLVDRRYGYT
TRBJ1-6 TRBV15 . ATSRGKRTVGSYNSPLH
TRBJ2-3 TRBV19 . ASSLNRGGSTDTQY
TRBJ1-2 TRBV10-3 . AISETLYGYT
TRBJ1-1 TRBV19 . ASRDSTTEAF
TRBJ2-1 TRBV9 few ASNGGRLNEQF
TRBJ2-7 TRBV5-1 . ASSLGQGVTGSYEQY
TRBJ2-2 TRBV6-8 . ASSLGGPEELF
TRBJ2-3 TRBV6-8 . ASSLRRAGDTQY
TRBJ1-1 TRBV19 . ASSDGAEAF
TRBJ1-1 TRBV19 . ASIGQGNTEAF
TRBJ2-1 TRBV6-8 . ASSLKGNEQF
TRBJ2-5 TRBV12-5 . ASNYAETQY
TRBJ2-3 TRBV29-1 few SVDRGGRGDTQY
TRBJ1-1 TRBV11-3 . ASSFNFQGNTEAF
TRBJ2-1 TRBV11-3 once ASSKKPGQPLGVSYNEQF
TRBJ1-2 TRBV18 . ASSPPGYGYT
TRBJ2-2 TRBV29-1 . SVLTGGGGELF
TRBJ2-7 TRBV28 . ASSLQGAYEQY
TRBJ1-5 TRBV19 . ASSSWTGGGQPQH
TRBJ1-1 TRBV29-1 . SVYSGGGLNTEAF
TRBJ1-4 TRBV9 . ASSLGTGVEKLF
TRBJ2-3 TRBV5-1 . ASSSGLAGGSLLWDTQY
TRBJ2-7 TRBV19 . ASSPQVGSYEQY
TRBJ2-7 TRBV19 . ASSASSGTGSYEQY
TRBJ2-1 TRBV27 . ASRASGGDEQF
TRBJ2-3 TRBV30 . AWSPPQGLETDTQY
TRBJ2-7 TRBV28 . ASSGPGLAGGLREQY
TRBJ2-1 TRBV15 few ATSRAPPGGYNEQF
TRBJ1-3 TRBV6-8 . ASSYTGTQGGNTIY
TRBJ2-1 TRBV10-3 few AISEGSGRDEQF
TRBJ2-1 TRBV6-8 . ATSVTLSSYNEQF
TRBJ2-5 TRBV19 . ASSTWTGGTETQY
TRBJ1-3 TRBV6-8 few ASSYTAGDSGNTIY
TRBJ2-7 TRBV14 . ASSQDPGRSDEQY
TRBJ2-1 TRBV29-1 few SAGLADYNEQF
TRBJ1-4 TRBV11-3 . ASSTGGVHEKLF
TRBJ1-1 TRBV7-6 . ASSLTGKITEAF
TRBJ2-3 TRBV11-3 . ASSARGTHTDTQY
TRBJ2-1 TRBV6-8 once AISLGAINNEQF
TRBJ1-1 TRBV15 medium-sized ATSSSLPGPEAF
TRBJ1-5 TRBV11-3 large ASSPTDSNQPQH